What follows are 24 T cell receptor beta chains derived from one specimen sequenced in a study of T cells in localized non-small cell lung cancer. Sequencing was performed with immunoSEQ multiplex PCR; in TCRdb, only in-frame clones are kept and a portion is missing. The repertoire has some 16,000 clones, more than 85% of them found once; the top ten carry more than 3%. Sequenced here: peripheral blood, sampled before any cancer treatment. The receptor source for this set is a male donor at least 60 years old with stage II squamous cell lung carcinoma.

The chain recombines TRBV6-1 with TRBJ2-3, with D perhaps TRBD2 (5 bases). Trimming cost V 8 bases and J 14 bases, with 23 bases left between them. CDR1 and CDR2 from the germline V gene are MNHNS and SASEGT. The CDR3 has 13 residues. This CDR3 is CASLSVRGNPRYF. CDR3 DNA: TGTGCCAGCCTCTCAGTCCGGGGAAACCCCAGGTATTTT.

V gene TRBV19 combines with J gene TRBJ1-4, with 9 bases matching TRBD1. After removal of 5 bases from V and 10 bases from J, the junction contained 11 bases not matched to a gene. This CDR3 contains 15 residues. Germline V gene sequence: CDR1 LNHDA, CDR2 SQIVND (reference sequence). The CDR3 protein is CASSAPGQGQGKLFF. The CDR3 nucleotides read TGTGCCAGTAGTGCTCCGGGACAGGGCCAAGGAAAACTGTTTTTT.

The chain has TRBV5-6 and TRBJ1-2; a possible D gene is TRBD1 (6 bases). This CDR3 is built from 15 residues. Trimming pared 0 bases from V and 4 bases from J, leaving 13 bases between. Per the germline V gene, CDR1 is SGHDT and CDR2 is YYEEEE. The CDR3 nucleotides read TGTGCCAGCAGCTTGGACGGGCAGGGGAGCTATGGCTACACCTTC. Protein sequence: CASSLDGQGSYGYTF.

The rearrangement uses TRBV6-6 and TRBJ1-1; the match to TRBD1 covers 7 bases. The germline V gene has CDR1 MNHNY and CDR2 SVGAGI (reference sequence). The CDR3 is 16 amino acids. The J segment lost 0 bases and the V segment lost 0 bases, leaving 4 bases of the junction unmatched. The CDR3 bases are TGTGCCAGCAGTTACTCAACTACAGGGGTGAACACTGAAGCTTTCTTT. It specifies CASSYSTTGVNTEAFF.

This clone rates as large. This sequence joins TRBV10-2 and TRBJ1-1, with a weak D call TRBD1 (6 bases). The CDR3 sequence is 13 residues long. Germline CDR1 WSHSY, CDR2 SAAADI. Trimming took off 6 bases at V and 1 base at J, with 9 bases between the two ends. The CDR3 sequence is CASRDRENTEAFF. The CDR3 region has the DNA TGCGCCAGCAGGGACAGAGAGAACACTGAAGCTTTCTTT.

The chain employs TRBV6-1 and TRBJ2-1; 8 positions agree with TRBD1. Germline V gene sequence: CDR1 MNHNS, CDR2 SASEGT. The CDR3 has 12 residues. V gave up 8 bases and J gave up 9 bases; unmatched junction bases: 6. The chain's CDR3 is CASGQGLGEQFF. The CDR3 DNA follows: TGTGCCAGCGGACAGGGATTAGGTGAGCAGTTCTTC.

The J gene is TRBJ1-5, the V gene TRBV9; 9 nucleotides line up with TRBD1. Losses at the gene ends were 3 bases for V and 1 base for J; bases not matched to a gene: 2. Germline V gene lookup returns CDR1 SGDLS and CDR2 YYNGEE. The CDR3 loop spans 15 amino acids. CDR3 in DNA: TGTGCCAGCAGCGCGGGGACAGGGAGCAATCAGCCCCAGCATTTT. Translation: CASSAGTGSNQPQHF.

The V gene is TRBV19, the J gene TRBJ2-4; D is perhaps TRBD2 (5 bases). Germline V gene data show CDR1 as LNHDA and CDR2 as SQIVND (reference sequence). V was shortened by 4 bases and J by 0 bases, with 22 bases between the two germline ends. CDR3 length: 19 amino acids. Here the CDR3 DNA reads TGTGCCAGTAGTAACCCCCCGAGGCGGGCAGATCTAGCCAAAAACATTCAGTACTTC. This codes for CASSNPPRRADLAKNIQYF.

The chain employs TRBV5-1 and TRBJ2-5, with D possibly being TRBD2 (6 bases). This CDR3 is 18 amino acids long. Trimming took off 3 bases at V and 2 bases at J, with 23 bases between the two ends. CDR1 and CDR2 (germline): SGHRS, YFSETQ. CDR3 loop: CASSYTPTGRGSQETQYF. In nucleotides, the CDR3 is TGCGCCAGCAGCTACACACCAACGGGGCGGGGCAGTCAAGAGACCCAGTACTTC. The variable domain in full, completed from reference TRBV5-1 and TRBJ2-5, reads KAGVTQTPRYLIKTRGQQVTLSCSPISGHRSVSWYQQTPGQGLQFLFEYFSETQRNKGNFPGRFSGRQFSNSRSEMNVSTLELGDSALYLCASSYTPTGRGSQETQYFGPGTRLLVL.

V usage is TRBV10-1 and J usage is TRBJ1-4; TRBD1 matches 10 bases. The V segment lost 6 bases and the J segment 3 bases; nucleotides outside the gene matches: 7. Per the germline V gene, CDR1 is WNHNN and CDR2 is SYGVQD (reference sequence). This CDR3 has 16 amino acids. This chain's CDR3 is CASRETGGKANEKLFF. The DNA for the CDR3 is TGCGCCAGCAGAGAGACAGGGGGCAAGGCTAATGAAAAACTGTTTTTT.

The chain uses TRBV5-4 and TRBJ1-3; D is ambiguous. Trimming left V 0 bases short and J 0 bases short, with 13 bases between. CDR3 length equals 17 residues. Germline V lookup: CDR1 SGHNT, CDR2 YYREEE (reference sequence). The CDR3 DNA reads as TGTGCCAGCAGCTTGGGACCAACTACCAACTCTGGAAACACCATATATTTT. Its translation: CASSLGPTTNSGNTIYF.

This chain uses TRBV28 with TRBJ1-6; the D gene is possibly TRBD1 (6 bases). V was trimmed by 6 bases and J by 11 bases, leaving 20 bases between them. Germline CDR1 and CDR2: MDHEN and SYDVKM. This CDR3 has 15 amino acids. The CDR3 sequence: CASSPSSGGLTPLHF. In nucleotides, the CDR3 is TGTGCCAGCAGCCCAAGCAGTGGGGGCTTGACACCCCTCCACTTT.

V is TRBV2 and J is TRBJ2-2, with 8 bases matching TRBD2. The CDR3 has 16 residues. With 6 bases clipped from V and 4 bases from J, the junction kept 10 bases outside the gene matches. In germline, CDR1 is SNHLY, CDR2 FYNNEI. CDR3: CASRAPGLVGTGELFF. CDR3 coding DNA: TGTGCCAGCAGGGCTCCGGGACTAGTAGGCACCGGGGAGCTGTTTTTT.

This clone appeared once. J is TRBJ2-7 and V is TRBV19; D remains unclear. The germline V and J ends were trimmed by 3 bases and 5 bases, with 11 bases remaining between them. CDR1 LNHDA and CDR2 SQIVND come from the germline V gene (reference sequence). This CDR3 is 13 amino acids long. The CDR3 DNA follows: TGTGCCAGTAGTATCCTCGGGTGGAACGAGCAGTACTTC. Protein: CASSILGWNEQYF.

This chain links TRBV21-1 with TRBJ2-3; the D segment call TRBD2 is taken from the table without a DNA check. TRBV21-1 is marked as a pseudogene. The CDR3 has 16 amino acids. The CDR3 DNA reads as TGTGCCAGCATGAAGGGGAGGTTCCGGCACGAAGATACGCAGTATTTT. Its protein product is CASMKGRFRHEDTQYF.

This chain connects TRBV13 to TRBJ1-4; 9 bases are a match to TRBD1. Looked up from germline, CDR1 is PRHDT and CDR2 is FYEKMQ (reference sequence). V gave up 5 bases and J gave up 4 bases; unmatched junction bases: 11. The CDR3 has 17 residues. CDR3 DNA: TGTGCCAGCAGCCAAGCCGGCGGGACAGGGCTTAATGAAAAACTGTTTTTT. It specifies CASSQAGGTGLNEKLFF.

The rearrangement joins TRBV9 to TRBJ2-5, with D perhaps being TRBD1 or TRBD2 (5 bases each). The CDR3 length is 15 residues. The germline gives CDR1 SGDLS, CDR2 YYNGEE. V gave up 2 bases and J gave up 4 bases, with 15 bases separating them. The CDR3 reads CASSVTGTQGETQYF. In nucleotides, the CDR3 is TGTGCCAGCAGCGTCACCGGGACCCAAGGAGAGACCCAGTACTTC.

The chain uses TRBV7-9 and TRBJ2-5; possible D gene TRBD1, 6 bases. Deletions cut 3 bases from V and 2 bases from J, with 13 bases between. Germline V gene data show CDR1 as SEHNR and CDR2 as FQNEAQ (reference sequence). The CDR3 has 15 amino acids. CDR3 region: CASSFPRQEQETQYF. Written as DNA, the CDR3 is TGTGCCAGCAGCTTCCCAAGACAGGAGCAAGAGACCCAGTACTTC.

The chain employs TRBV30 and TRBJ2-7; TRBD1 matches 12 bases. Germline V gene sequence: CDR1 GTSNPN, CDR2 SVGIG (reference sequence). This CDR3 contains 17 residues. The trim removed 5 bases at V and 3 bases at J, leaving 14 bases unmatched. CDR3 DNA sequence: TGTGCCTGGTCCCGAAGGGGACAGGGGGCTCGAAACTACGAGCAGTACTTC. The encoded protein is CAWSRRGQGARNYEQYF. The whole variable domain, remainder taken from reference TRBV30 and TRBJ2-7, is SQTIHQWPATLVQPVGSPLSLECTVEGTSNPNLYWYRQAAGRGLQLLFYSVGIGQISSEVPQNLSASRPQDRQFILSSKKLLLSDSGFYLCAWSRRGQGARNYEQYFGPGTRLTVT.

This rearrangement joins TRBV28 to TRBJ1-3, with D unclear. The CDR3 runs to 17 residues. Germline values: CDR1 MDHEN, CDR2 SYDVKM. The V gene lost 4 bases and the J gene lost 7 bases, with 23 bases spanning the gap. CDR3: CASSSKIQRPIANTIYF. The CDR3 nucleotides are TGTGCCAGCAGTTCAAAAATCCAACGGCCTATCGCGAACACCATATATTTT.

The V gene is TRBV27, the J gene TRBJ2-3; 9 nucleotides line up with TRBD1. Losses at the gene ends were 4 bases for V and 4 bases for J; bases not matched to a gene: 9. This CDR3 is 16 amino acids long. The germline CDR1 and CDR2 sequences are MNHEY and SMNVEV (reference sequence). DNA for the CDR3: TGTGCCAGCAGTTCCATACAGGGGGCGGTAGCAGATACGCAGTATTTT. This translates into CASSSIQGAVADTQYF.

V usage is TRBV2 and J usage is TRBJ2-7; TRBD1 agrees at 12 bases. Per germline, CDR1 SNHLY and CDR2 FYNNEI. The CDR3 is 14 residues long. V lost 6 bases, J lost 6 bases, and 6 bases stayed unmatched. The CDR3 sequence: CASSPGTGGTEQYF. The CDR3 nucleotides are TGTGCCAGCAGCCCCGGGACAGGGGGCACCGAGCAGTACTTC.

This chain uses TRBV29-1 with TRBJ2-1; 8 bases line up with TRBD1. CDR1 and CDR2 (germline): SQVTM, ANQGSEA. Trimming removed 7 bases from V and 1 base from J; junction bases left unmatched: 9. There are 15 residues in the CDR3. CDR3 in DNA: TGCAGCGCCAGGCAGGGGGCCGGGTCCTACAATGAGCAGTTCTTC. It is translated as CSARQGAGSYNEQFF.

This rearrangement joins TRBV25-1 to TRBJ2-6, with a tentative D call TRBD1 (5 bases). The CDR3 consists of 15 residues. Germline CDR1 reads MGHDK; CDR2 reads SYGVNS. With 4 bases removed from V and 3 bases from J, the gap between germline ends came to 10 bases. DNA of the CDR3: TGTGCCAGCAGTGCCAGGGAAAGTGGGGCCAACGTCCTGACTTTC. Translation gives CASSARESGANVLTF.